The present TCR beta chain was sequenced within a study of control samples from healthy donors and cancer patients. The CDR3 extends over 12 amino acids. Trimming removed 9 bases at V and 6 bases at J, with 12 bases between. Germline values: CDR1 MNHEY, CDR2 SMNVEV (reference sequence). The table came from immunoSEQ multiplex PCR; TCRdb's copy has only in-frame clones and leaves some out. The sample yields more than 150,000 clones, 93% seen once. Sample: blood. The source of this sequence is a man aged 50 to 60 in good health. V usage is TRBV27 and J usage is TRBJ2-1, with D perhaps given as TRBD1 or TRBD2 (5 bases each). CDR3 DNA sequence: TGTGCCAGTTCCGGGACCACCAATGAGCAGTTCTTC. Protein sequence: CASSGTTNEQFF.